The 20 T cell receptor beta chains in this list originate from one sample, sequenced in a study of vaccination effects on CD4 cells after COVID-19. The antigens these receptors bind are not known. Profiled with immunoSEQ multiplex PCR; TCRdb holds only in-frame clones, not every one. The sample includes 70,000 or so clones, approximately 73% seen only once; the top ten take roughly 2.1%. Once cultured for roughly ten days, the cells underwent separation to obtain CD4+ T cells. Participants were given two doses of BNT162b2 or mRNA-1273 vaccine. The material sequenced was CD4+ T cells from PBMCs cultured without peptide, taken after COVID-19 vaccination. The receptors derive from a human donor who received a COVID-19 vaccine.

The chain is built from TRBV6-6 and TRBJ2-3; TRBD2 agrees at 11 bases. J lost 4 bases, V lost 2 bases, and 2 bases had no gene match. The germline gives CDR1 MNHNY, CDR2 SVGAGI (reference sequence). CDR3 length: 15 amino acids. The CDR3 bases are TGTGCCAGCAGTTACCCGACTAGCGGGGCAGATACGCAGTATTTT. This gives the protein CASSYPTSGADTQYF.

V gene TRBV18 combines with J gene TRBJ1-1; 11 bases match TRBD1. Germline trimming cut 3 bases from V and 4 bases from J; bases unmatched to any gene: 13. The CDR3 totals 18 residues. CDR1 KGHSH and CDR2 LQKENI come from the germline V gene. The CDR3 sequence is CASSPRQLLGTGGTEAFF. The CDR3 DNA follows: TGTGCCAGCTCACCCAGACAGCTACTGGGGACAGGGGGCACTGAAGCTTTCTTT.

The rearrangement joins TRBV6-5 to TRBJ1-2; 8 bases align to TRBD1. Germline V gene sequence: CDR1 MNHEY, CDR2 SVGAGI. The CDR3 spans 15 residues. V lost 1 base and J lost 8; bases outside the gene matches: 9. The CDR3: CASSYFETGAKGYTF. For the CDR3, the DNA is TGTGCCAGCAGTTACTTTGAGACAGGGGCCAAGGGCTACACCTTC.

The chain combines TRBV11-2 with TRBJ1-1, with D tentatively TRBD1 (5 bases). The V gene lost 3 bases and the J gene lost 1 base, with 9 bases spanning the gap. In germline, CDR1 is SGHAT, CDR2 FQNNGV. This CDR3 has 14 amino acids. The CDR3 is CASSFGHSNTEAFF. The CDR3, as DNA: TGTGCCAGCAGCTTCGGACACTCGAACACTGAAGCTTTCTTT.

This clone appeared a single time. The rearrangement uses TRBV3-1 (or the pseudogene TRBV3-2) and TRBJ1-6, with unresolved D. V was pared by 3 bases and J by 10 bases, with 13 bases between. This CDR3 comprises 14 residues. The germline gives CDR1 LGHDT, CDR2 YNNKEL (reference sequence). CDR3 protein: CASSHLGERSPLHF. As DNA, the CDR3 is TGTGCCAGCAGCCACCTCGGAGAGCGATCACCCCTCCACTTT.

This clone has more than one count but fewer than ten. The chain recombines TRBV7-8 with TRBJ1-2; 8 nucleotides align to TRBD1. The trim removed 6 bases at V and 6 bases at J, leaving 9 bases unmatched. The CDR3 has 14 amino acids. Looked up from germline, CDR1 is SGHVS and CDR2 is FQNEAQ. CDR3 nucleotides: TGTGCCAGCAGTGGACAGGGAATTTTGGATGGCTACACCTTC. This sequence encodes CASSGQGILDGYTF.

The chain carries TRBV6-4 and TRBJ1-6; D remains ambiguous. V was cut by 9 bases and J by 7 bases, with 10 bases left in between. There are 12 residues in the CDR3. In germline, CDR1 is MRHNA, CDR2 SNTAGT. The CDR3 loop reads CASKRENSPLHF. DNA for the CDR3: TGTGCCAGTAAAAGAGAGAATTCACCCCTCCACTTT.

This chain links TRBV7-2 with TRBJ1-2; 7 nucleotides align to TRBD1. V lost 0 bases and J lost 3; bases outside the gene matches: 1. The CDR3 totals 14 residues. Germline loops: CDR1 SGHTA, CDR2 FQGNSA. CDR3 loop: CASSLAQGDYGYTF. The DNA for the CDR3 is TGTGCCAGCAGCTTAGCCCAGGGGGACTATGGCTACACCTTC. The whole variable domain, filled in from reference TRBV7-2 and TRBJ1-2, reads GAGVSQSPSNKVTEKGKDVELRCDPISGHTALYWYRQSLGQGLEFLIYFQGNSAPDKSGLPSDRFSAERTGGSVSTLTIQRTQQEDSAVYLCASSLAQGDYGYTFGSGTRLTVV.

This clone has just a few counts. For the CDR3, the DNA is TGCGCCAGCAGCCAAGCGGGGCATGAGCAGTTCTTC. Amino acid sequence: CASSQAGHEQFF. The J gene is TRBJ2-1, the V gene TRBV4-1; D tentatively reads TRBD1 or TRBD2 (5 bases each). Germline CDR1 is MGHRA and CDR2 is YSYEKL. Trimming stripped 1 base from V and 8 bases from J, with 6 bases between. This CDR3 has 12 residues.

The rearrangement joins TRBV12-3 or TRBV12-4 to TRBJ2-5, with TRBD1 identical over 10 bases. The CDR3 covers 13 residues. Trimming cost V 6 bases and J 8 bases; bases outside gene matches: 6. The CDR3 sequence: CASRGTGANTQYF. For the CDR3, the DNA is TGTGCCAGCAGGGGGACAGGGGCCAACACCCAGTACTTC.

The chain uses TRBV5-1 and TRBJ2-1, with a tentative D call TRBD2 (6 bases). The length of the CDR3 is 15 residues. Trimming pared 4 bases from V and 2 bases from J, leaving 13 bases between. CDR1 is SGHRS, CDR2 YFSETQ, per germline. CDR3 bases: TGCGCCAGCAGCCTTAGCGGTGACGCCTACAATGAGCAGTTCTTC. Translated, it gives CASSLSGDAYNEQFF. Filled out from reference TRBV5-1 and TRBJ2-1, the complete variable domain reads KAGVTQTPRYLIKTRGQQVTLSCSPISGHRSVSWYQQTPGQGLQFLFEYFSETQRNKGNFPGRFSGRQFSNSRSEMNVSTLELGDSALYLCASSLSGDAYNEQFFGPGTRLTVL.

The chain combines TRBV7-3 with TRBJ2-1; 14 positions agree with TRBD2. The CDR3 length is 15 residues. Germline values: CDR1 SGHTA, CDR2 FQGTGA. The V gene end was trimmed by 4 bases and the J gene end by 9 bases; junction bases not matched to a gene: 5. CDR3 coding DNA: TGTGCCAGCAGCTCCTCGGGACTAGCGGGGGTTGAGCAGTTCTTC. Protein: CASSSSGLAGVEQFF.

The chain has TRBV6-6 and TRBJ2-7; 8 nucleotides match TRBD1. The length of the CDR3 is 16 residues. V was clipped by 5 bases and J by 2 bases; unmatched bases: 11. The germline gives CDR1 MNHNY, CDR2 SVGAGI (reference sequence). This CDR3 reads CASSQATGGLTYEQYV. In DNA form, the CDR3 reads TGTGCCAGCAGTCAAGCAACAGGGGGTCTCACCTACGAGCAGTACGTC.

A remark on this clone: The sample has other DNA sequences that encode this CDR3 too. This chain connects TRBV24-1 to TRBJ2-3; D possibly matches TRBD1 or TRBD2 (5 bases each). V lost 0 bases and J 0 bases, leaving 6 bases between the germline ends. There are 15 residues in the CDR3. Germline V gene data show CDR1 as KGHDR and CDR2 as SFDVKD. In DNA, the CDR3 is TGTGCCACCAGTGATTTGGGGGGAAGCACAGATACGCAGTATTTT. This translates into CATSDLGGSTDTQYF.

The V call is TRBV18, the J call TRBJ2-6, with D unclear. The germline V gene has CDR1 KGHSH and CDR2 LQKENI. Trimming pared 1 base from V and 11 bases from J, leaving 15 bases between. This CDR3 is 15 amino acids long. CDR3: CASSPLGNRWDVLTF. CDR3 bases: TGTGCCAGCTCACCACTCGGCAACCGCTGGGACGTCCTGACTTTC.

CDR3 residues: CASGPGTDNQPQHF. The DNA for the CDR3 is TGTGCTAGTGGACCCGGGACAGATAATCAGCCCCAGCATTTT. The chain joins TRBV12-5 to TRBJ1-5; 7 nucleotides line up with TRBD1. Germline V gene data show CDR1 as LGHNT and CDR2 as FRNRAP. The CDR3 is 14 amino acids. The V gene end was trimmed by 6 bases and the J gene end by 4 bases; junction bases not matched to a gene: 6.

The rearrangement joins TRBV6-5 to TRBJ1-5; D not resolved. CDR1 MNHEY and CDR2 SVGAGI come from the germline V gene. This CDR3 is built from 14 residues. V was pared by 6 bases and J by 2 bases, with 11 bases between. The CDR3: CASSPQKGNQPQHF. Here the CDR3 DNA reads TGTGCCAGCAGCCCCCAAAAGGGCAATCAGCCCCAGCATTTT.

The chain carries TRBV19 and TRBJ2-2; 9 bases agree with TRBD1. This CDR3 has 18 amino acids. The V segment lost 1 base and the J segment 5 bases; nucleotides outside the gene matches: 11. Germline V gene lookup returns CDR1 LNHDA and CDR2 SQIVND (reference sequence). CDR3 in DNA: TGTGCCAGTAGTATAGTCCAGACAGGGGGACCCAGGACCGGGGAGCTGTTTTTT. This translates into CASSIVQTGGPRTGELFF. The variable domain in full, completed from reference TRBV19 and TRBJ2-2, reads DGGITQSPKYLFRKEGQNVTLSCEQNLNHDAMYWYRQDPGQGLRLIYYSQIVNDFQKGDIAEGYSVSREKKESFPLTVTSAQKNPTAFYLCASSIVQTGGPRTGELFFGEGSRLTVL.

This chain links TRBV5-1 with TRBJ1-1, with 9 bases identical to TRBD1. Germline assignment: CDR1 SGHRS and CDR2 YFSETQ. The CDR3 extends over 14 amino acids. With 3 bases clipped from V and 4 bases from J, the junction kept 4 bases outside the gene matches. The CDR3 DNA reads TGCGCCAGCAGCTCCCGACAGGGGGGCACTGAAGCTTTCTTT. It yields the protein CASSSRQGGTEAFF.

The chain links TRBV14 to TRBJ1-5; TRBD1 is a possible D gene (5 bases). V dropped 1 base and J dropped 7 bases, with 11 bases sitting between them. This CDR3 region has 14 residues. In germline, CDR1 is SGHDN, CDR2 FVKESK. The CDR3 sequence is CASSQGGVGQPQHF. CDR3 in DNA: TGTGCCAGCAGCCAAGGAGGGGTTGGGCAGCCCCAGCATTTT.